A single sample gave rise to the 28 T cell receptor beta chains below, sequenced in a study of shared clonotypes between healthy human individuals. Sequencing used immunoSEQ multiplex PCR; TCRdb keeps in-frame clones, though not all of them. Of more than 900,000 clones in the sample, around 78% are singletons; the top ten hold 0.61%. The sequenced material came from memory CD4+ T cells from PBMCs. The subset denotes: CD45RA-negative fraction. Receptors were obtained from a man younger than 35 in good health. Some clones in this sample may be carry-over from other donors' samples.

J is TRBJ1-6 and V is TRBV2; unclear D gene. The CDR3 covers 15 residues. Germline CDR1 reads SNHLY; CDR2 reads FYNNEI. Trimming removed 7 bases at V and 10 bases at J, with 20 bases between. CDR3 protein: CASMAGTASGSPLHF. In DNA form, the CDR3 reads TGTGCCAGCATGGCGGGAACAGCGTCTGGCTCACCCCTCCACTTT.

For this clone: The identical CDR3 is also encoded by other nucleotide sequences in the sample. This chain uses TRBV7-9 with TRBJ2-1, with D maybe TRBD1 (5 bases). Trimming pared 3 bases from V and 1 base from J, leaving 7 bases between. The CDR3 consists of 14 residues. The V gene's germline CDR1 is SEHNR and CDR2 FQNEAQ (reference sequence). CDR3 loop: CASSLAGSYNEQFF. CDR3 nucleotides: TGTGCCAGCAGCTTGGCAGGGTCCTACAATGAGCAGTTCTTC.

CDR3 sequence (DNA): TGTGCCAGCAGTTTAAGCCATTACGGTGGAGCTTTCTTT. Translation gives CASSLSHYGGAFF. This chain uses TRBV27 with TRBJ1-1; unclear D gene. The length of the CDR3 is 13 residues. V gave up 2 bases and J gave up 10 bases, with 14 bases separating them. From germline, CDR1 is MNHEY and CDR2 SMNVEV (reference sequence).

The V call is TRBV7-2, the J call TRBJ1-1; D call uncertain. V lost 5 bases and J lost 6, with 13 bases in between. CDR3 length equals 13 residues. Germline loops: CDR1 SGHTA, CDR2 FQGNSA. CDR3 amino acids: CASSPGEGAEAFF. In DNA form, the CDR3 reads TGTGCCAGCAGCCCCGGGGAGGGAGCTGAAGCTTTCTTT.

The CDR3 here is CASSLVGQVEETQYF. CDR3 DNA sequence: TGCGCCAGCAGCCTGGTAGGACAGGTTGAAGAGACCCAGTACTTC. This rearrangement joins TRBV5-1 to TRBJ2-5, with 7 bases matching TRBD1. Germline CDR1 SGHRS, CDR2 YFSETQ. CDR3 size: 15 residues. J lost 3 bases, V lost 4 bases, and 9 bases had no gene match.

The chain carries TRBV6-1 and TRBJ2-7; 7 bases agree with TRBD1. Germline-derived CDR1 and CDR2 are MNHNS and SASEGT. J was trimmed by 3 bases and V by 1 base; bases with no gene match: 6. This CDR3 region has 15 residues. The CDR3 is CASSEEGADIYEQYF. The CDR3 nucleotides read TGTGCCAGCAGTGAAGAGGGGGCGGACATCTACGAGCAGTACTTC.

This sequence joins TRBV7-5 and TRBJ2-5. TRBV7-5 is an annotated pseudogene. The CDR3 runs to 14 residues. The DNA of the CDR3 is TGTGTCAGAAGCCAAAGGGGGCGCGGGGGGACCCAGTACTTC. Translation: CVRSQRGRGGTQYF.

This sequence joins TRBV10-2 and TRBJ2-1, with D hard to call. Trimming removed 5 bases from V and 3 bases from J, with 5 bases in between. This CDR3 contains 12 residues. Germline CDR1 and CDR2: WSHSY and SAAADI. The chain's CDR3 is CASSSGYNEQFF. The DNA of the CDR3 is TGCGCCAGCAGTTCGGGCTACAATGAGCAGTTCTTC.

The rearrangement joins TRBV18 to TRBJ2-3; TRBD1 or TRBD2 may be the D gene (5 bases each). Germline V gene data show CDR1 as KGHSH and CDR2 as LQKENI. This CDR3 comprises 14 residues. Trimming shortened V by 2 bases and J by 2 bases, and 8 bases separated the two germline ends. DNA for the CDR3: TGTGCCAGCTCACCAGGGACCTCCACAGATACGCAGTATTTT. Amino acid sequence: CASSPGTSTDTQYF.

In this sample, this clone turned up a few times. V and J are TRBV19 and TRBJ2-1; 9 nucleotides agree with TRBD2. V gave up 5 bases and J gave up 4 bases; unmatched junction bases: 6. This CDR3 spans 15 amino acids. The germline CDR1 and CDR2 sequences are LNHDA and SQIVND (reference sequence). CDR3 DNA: TGTGCCAGTAGTCCCGGACTAGCGACGTACAATGAGCAGTTCTTC. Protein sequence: CASSPGLATYNEQFF.

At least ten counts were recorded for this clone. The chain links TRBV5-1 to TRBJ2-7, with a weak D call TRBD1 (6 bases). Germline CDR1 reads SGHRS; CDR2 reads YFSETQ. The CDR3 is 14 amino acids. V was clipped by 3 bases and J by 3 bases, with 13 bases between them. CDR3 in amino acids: CASSSTGGIYEQYF. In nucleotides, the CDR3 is TGCGCCAGCAGCTCGACAGGAGGAATCTACGAGCAGTACTTC.

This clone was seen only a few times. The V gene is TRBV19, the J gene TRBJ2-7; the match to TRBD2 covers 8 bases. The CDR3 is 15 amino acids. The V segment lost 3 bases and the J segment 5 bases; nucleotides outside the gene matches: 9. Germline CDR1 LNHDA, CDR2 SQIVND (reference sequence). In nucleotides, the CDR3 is TGTGCCAGTAGTATGATGACGGGGGGGGCCCACGAGCAGTACTTC. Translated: CASSMMTGGAHEQYF.

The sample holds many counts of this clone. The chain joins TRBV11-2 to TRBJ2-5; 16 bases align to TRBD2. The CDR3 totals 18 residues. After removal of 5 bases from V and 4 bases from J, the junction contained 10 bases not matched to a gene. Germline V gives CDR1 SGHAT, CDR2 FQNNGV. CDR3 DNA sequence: TGTGCCAGCAGCCCGGGACTAGCGGGAGGGTTGGGTTTAGAGACCCAGTACTTC. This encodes CASSPGLAGGLGLETQYF.

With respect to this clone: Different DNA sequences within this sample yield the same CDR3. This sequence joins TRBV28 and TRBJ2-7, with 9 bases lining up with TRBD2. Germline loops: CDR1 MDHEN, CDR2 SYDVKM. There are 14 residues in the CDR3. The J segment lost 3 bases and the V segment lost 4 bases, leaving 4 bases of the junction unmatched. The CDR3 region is CASSSSGGSYEQYF. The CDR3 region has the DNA TGTGCCAGCAGTTCGAGCGGGGGGAGCTACGAGCAGTACTTC.

The CDR3 loop is CASSRTPHGSAPNEQFF. As DNA, the CDR3 is TGTGCCAGCAGCCGAACCCCCCACGGAAGCGCCCCTAATGAGCAGTTCTTC. This chain uses TRBV11-2 with TRBJ2-1; D is uncertain. The CDR3 totals 17 residues. Germline loops: CDR1 SGHAT, CDR2 FQNNGV. V was trimmed by 5 bases and J by 7 bases, leaving 24 bases between them.

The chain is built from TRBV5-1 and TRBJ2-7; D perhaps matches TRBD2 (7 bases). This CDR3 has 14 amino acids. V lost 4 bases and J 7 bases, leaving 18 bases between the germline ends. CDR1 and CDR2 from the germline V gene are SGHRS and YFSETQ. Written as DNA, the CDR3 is TGCGCCAGCAGCCCGGGACACGGGGGGCTTGAGCAGTACTTC. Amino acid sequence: CASSPGHGGLEQYF.

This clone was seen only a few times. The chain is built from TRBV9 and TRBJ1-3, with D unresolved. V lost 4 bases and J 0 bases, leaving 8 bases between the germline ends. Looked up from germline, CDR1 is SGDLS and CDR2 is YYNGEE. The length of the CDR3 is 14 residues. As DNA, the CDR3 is TGTGCCAGCAGCTTCTACAGCTCTGGAAACACCATATATTTT. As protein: CASSFYSSGNTIYF.

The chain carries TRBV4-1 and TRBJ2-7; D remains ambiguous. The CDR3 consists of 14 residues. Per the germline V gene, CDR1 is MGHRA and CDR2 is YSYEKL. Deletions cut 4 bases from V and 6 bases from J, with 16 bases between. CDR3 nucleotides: TGCGCCAGCAGCCCAATAGGGCGCGGACCCGAGCAGTACTTC. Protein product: CASSPIGRGPEQYF.

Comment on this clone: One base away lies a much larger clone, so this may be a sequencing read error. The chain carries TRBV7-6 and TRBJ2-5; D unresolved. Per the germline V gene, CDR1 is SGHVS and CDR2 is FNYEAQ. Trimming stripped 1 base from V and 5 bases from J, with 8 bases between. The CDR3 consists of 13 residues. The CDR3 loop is CASSLGLGETQYF. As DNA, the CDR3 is TGTGCCAGCAGCTTAGGTCTAGGGGAGACCCAGTACTTC.

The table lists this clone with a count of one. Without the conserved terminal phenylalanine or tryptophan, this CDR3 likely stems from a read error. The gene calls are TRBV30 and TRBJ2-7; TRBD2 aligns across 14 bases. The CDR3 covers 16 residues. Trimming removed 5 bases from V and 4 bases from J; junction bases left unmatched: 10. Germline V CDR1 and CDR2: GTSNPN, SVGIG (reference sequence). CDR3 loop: CAWQGTSGSSYYEQYL. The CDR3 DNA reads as TGTGCCTGGCAAGGGACTAGCGGGAGTTCTTATTACGAGCAGTACCTC.

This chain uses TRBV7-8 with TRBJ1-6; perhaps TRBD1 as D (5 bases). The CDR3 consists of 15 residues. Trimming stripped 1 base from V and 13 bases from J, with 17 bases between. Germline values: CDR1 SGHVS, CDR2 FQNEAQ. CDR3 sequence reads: CASSLGDATEVPLHF. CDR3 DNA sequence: TGTGCCAGCAGCTTAGGGGACGCCACAGAAGTGCCCCTCCACTTT. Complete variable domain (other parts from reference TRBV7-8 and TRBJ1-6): GAGVSQSPRYKVAKRGQDVALRCDPISGHVSLFWYQQALGQGPEFLTYFQNEAQLDKSGLPSDRFFAERPEGSVSTLKIQRTQQEDSAVYLCASSLGDATEVPLHFGNGTRLTVT.

This CDR3 is CAIRDTWGELFF. CDR3 coding DNA: TGTGCCATCCGGGACACCTGGGGGGAACTGTTTTTT. The chain carries TRBV28 and TRBJ1-4, with D perhaps matching TRBD1 (6 bases). Trimming cost V 10 bases and J 12 bases, with 18 bases left between them. This CDR3 has 12 amino acids. The germline gives CDR1 MDHEN, CDR2 SYDVKM. The whole variable domain, remainder taken from reference TRBV28 and TRBJ1-4, is DVKVTQSSRYLVKRTGEKVFLECVQDMDHENMFWYRQDPGLGLRLIYFSYDVKMKEKGDIPEGYSVSREKKERFSLILESASTNQTSMYLCAIRDTWGELFFGSGTQLSVL.

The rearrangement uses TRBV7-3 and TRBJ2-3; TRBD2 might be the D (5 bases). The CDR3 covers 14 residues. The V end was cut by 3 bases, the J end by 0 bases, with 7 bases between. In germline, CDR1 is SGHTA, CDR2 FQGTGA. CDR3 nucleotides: TGTGCCAGCAGCTTTAGGACTAGCACAGATACGCAGTATTTT. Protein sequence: CASSFRTSTDTQYF.

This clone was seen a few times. In nucleotides, the CDR3 is TGTGCCTCCGACAGGGGCCCGAACACCGGGGAGCTGTTTTTT. Amino acids: CASDRGPNTGELFF. The chain combines TRBV2 with TRBJ2-2; TRBD1 matches at 8 bases. CDR1 is SNHLY and CDR2 is FYNNEI in the germline V gene. This CDR3 contains 14 residues. V trimming: 11 bases; J trimming: 0 bases; junction bases outside the gene matches: 5.

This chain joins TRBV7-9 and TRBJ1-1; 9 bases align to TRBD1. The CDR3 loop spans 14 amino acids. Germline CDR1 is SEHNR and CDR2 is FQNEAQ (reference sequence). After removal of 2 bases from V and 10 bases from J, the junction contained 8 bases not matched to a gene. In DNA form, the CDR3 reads TGTGCCAGCAGCTTATCTAGGACAGGGGAAAGAGCTTTCTTT. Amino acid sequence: CASSLSRTGERAFF.

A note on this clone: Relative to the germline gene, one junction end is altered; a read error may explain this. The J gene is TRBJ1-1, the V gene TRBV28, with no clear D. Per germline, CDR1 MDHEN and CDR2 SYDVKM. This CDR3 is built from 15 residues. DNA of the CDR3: TGTGCCACCAGTTTATGGTCCAGGATGTACACTGAAGCTTTCTTT. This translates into CATSLWSRMYTEAFF.

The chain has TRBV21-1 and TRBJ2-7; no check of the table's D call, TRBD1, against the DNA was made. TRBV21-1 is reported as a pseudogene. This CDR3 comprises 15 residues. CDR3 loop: CASSRPRDNSYEQYF. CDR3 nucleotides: TGTGCCAGCAGCAGGCCCCGGGACAACTCCTACGAGCAGTACTTC.

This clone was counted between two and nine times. CDR3 loop: CSVGQGGFTDTQYF. CDR3 coding DNA: TGCAGCGTTGGACAGGGGGGTTTTACAGATACGCAGTATTTT. The chain combines TRBV29-1 with TRBJ2-3; 9 positions agree with TRBD1. CDR1 SQVTM and CDR2 ANQGSEA come from the germline V gene. The CDR3 runs to 14 residues. V was clipped by 4 bases and J by 3 bases; unmatched bases: 5.